Many counts were recorded for the clone carrying this T cell receptor beta chain. The antigen remains unidentified. Trimming removed 5 bases from V and 10 bases from J; junction bases left unmatched: 18. Germline CDR1 and CDR2: MNHEY and SMNVEV (reference sequence). CDR3 length: 17 amino acids. Full-length variable regions came from constant-region reverse primers plus semi-nested Nested Universal Primer A PCR. TCRdb processed the 5' RACE reads anew with MiXCR; each CDR3 protein has one entry. The sample lists tens of thousands of distinct CDR3 sequences, around 23% occurring once. Tregs were sorted as CD4+CD25+CD127-/low cells. Study-wide points: Tumor memory CD4+ T cell TCR gene usage clustered with blood and lymph node memory CD4+ cells and lymph node naive CD4+ cells. Greatest tumor Treg TCR overlap was with tumor naive CD4+ cells.

This sequence originates from a female donor with breast cancer. The rearrangement uses TRBV27 and TRBJ1-4; 8 positions match TRBD1. The sample consisted of Tregs sorted from a lymph node. CDR3 residues: CASSPYSSDRVGRKLFF. CDR3 nucleotide sequence: TGTGCCAGCAGTCCCTATTCATCGGACAGGGTCGGGAGAAAACTGTTTTTT.